The 32 T cell receptor beta chains below all came from one sample that was sequenced in a study of Graves' ophthalmopathy and Graves' hyperthyroidism. RNA transcripts served as template for amplifying TCR beta CDR3 sequences. First-round RT-PCR employed HTBI primers, with a second-round multiplex PCR after it. From the multiplex PCR reads, TCRdb called clonotypes with MiXCR, one entry per CDR3 protein. This table has about 240,000 distinct CDR3 sequences, around 50% appearing once. The sequencing input was peripheral blood. These receptor sequences come from an adult man with Graves' ophthalmopathy.

About this clonotype itself: The junction does not match germline at one end; this may be a read error. The chain combines TRBV10-3 with TRBJ2-7; 10 nucleotides match TRBD1. Germline values: CDR1 ENHRY, CDR2 SYGVKD. This CDR3 comprises 16 residues. CDR3 DNA sequence: TGTGCCAGCAGTGAGCTTCCGGGACAGGGGTTCTACGAGCAGTACTTC. This encodes CASSELPGQGFYEQYF.

This clonotype was observed a few times. The CDR3 nucleotides read TGTGCCAGCAGCTTAGTAGGGAGGGAGCAGTACTTC. Protein: CASSLVGREQYF. This chain uses TRBV7-9 with TRBJ2-7; D possibly corresponds to TRBD2 (6 bases). The CDR3 is 12 amino acids. The germline CDR1 and CDR2 sequences are SEHNR and FQNEAQ (reference sequence). Trimming stripped 1 base from V and 7 bases from J, with 8 bases between.

The V call is TRBV15, the J call TRBJ2-5; 8 bases are shared with TRBD1. Trimming removed 1 base from V and 2 bases from J; junction bases left unmatched: 6. The CDR3 sequence is 16 residues long. Germline V gene data show CDR1 as LNHNV and CDR2 as YYDKDF (reference sequence). CDR3 protein: CATSRGAGGWQETQYF. The CDR3 DNA reads TGTGCCACCAGCAGAGGGGCAGGGGGCTGGCAAGAGACCCAGTACTTC.

This clonotype was counted between two and nine times. The chain links TRBV7-9 to TRBJ1-2; 9 positions agree with TRBD1. Trimming cost V 5 bases and J 8 bases; bases outside gene matches: 6. The CDR3 covers 13 residues. The germline gives CDR1 SEHNR, CDR2 FQNEAQ (reference sequence). The CDR3 region has the DNA TGTGCCAGCAGCCCACAGGACAGGGGAGGCTACACCTTC. Encoded protein: CASSPQDRGGYTF.

The CDR3 loop reads CSALEEGNRETQYF. CDR3 DNA sequence: TGCAGTGCCCTAGAGGAGGGTAACAGAGAGACCCAGTACTTC. The rearrangement joins TRBV20-1 to TRBJ2-5, with D perhaps TRBD2 (6 bases). Germline CDR1 and CDR2: DFQATT and SNEGSKA (reference sequence). The V end lost 6 bases, the J end lost 4 bases, and 18 bases lay between the germline ends. CDR3 length: 14 amino acids.

The chain links TRBV29-1 to TRBJ1-1; TRBD1 is a possible D gene (5 bases). CDR3 size: 13 residues. V lost 4 bases to trimming and J lost 5 bases, with 14 bases between them. Germline CDR1 is SQVTM and CDR2 is ANQGSEA. The DNA for the CDR3 is TGCAGCGTTGGGAAAGCGGGGGGGACTGAAGCTTTCTTT. Translating gives CSVGKAGGTEAFF.

This rearrangement joins TRBV13 to TRBJ2-7, with D perhaps TRBD2 (5 bases). CDR3 length: 15 amino acids. Per the germline V gene, CDR1 is PRHDT and CDR2 is FYEKMQ (reference sequence). With 5 bases removed from V and 0 bases from J, the gap between germline ends came to 14 bases. In DNA form, the CDR3 reads TGTGCCAGCAGCCTTTATTCGGGAAGCTCCTACGAGCAGTACTTC. It is translated as CASSLYSGSSYEQYF. The variable domain in full, with the rest retrieved from reference TRBV13 and TRBJ2-7, is AAGVIQSPRHLIKEKRETATLKCYPIPRHDTVYWYQQGPGQDPQFLISFYEKMQSDKGSIPDRFSAQQFSDYHSELNMSSLELGDSALYFCASSLYSGSSYEQYFGPGTRLTVT.

The chain couples TRBV7-9 to TRBJ2-5, with D possibly being TRBD1 (5 bases). V lost 5 bases and J lost 3, with 10 bases in between. Germline CDR1 reads SEHNR; CDR2 reads FQNEAQ (reference sequence). The CDR3 is made up of 13 amino acids. Here the CDR3 reads CASSPDRKETQYF. The CDR3, as DNA: TGTGCCAGCAGCCCCGACAGAAAAGAGACCCAGTACTTC.

With respect to this clonotype: The junction and the germline gene differ at one end; a read error may be behind it. The V call is TRBV7-6, the J call TRBJ2-3; TRBD2 is a possible D gene (6 bases). The V gene's germline CDR1 is SGHVS and CDR2 FNYEAQ. The CDR3 is 14 residues long. The CDR3 here is CASSLGRDTDTQYF. The CDR3 DNA reads TGTGCTAGCAGCTTAGGGCGGGACACAGATACGCAGTATTTT.

Comments on this clonotype: This may be a read error, as it is one base from a much larger clone. V usage is TRBV5-1 and J usage is TRBJ1-5; no firm D call. Germline V gene lookup returns CDR1 SGHRS and CDR2 YFSETQ. V was trimmed by 0 bases and J by 1 base, leaving 8 bases between them. The CDR3 sequence is 15 residues long. The CDR3 spells CASSLGDRSNQPQHF. The CDR3 DNA sequence: TGCGCCAGCAGCTTGGGCGATCGGAGCAATCAGCCCCAGCATTTT.

This chain joins TRBV7-3 and TRBJ2-7; unclear D gene. The V and J ends lost 5 bases and 0 bases respectively, with 17 bases between them. CDR1 and CDR2 (germline): SGHTA, FQGTGA. The CDR3 has 16 residues. The CDR3 sequence is CASSVELVGSSYEQYF. CDR3 in DNA: TGTGCCAGCAGCGTGGAGTTAGTGGGATCCTCCTACGAGCAGTACTTC.

This clonotype appeared a few times. The chain joins TRBV6-1 to TRBJ2-2, with a weak D call TRBD1 (5 bases). V was clipped by 8 bases and J by 1 base, with 8 bases between them. Germline loops: CDR1 MNHNS, CDR2 SASEGT. The CDR3 is 13 residues long. The CDR3 region is CASYGQNTGELFF. CDR3 coding DNA: TGTGCCAGCTACGGACAGAACACCGGGGAGCTGTTTTTT.

The sample holds many counts of this clonotype. CDR3 nucleotides: TGTGCCACCAGTGATGGCGATAGGTGGACAGGAAGGGCGAATTCACCCCTCCACTTT. Its translation: CATSDGDRWTGRANSPLHF. The chain has TRBV24-1 and TRBJ1-6; the match to TRBD1 covers 7 bases. Trimming took 3 bases from V and 7 from J; bases not matched to a gene: 17. CDR1 and CDR2 from the germline V gene are KGHDR and SFDVKD. CDR3 length: 19 amino acids.

Only a few counts were recorded for this clonotype. The chain recombines TRBV19 with TRBJ2-7, with D possibly being TRBD2 (5 bases). The germline V gene encodes CDR1 LNHDA and CDR2 SQIVND (reference sequence). The CDR3 length is 14 residues. V was shortened by 0 bases and J by 3 bases, with 9 bases between the two germline ends. The CDR3 region has the DNA TGTGCCAGTAGTATAGAGGGGAGATTCTACGAGCAGTACTTC. It codes for CASSIEGRFYEQYF.

The CDR3: CATSRRWGSYEQYF. The CDR3 DNA follows: TGTGCCACCAGCAGACGGTGGGGTTCCTACGAGCAGTACTTC. The chain recombines TRBV15 with TRBJ2-7; D uncertain. Trimming took off 2 bases at V and 1 base at J, with 9 bases between the two ends. CDR1 and CDR2 (germline): LNHNV, YYDKDF (reference sequence). The CDR3 contains 14 residues.

V gene TRBV20-1 combines with J gene TRBJ2-7; TRBD1 agrees at 8 bases. CDR1 is DFQATT and CDR2 is SNEGSKA in the germline V gene (reference sequence). V lost 0 bases to trimming and J lost 1 base; unmatched junction nucleotides: 5. The CDR3 has 15 residues. The CDR3 nucleotides read TGCAGTGCTAGAGATCAGGGGGCGCCGTCCTACGAGCAGTACTTC. Translating it yields CSARDQGAPSYEQYF.

The chain employs TRBV20-1 and TRBJ2-2, with 7 bases lining up with TRBD2. The CDR3 consists of 13 residues. V was clipped by 6 bases and J by 8 bases; unmatched bases: 9. Germline V gene data show CDR1 as DFQATT and CDR2 as SNEGSKA (reference sequence). The CDR3 DNA is TGCAGTGCCAGACTAGCCCCCAAAGGGGAGCTGTTTTTT. It codes for CSARLAPKGELFF.

The rearrangement links TRBV29-1 to TRBJ2-3, with D perhaps matching TRBD1 (8 bases). Germline V gene sequence: CDR1 SQVTM, CDR2 ANQGSEA. CDR3 length: 16 amino acids. Trimming removed 4 bases at V and 2 bases at J, with 19 bases between. CDR3 region: CSVAGGREGPTDTQYF. CDR3 sequence (DNA): TGCAGCGTTGCAGGGGGCAGGGAGGGTCCCACAGATACGCAGTATTTT.

There are a few counts of this clonotype. The chain couples TRBV9 to TRBJ2-5; D call uncertain. The CDR3 contains 15 residues. Germline CDR1 is SGDLS and CDR2 is YYNGEE. The V end lost 2 bases, the J end lost 0 bases, and 11 bases lay between the germline ends. The CDR3 reads CASSVVVGYQETQYF. The DNA of the CDR3 is TGTGCCAGCAGCGTTGTAGTTGGATACCAAGAGACCCAGTACTTC.

The table lists this clonotype with many counts. The chain is built from TRBV7-9 and TRBJ1-1; D unresolved. CDR3 length: 11 residues. V lost 4 bases and J lost 5, with 5 bases in between. Germline V gives CDR1 SEHNR, CDR2 FQNEAQ (reference sequence). The CDR3 sequence: CASSYGTEAFF. The CDR3 bases are TGTGCCAGCAGCTACGGAACTGAAGCTTTCTTT.

CDR3 DNA: TGTGCCATCAGACCGGGACAGCCTAACTATGGCTACACCTTC. Protein: CAIRPGQPNYGYTF. The rearrangement joins TRBV10-3 to TRBJ1-2, with 7 bases matching TRBD1. Trimming removed 6 bases from V and 0 bases from J; junction bases left unmatched: 4. Germline V lookup: CDR1 ENHRY, CDR2 SYGVKD. CDR3 size: 14 residues.

The chain uses TRBV29-1 and TRBJ1-1; weak D call: TRBD1 (5 bases). The CDR3 has 14 residues. Trimming removed 7 bases from V and 5 bases from J, with 20 bases in between. In germline, CDR1 is SQVTM, CDR2 ANQGSEA. Here the CDR3 reads CSAPLGDPSTEAFF. The CDR3 coding sequence is TGCAGCGCCCCATTGGGGGACCCAAGTACTGAAGCTTTCTTT.

Only a few counts were recorded for this clonotype. The genes are TRBV20-1 and TRBJ1-6; 10 bases are shared with TRBD1. The CDR3 has 15 residues. The ends lost 2 bases at V and 10 bases at J; junction bases unmatched: 8. Germline CDR1 DFQATT, CDR2 SNEGSKA (reference sequence). CDR3 sequence (DNA): TGCAGTGCTAGAATTCCGGGACAGGGGTACTCACCCCTCCACTTT. This encodes CSARIPGQGYSPLHF.

The J gene is TRBJ1-1, the V gene TRBV12-3 or TRBV12-4, with 9 bases that match TRBD1. V was clipped by 7 bases and J by 3 bases; unmatched bases: 15. The CDR3 runs 17 residues. The CDR3 reads CASNLNRGRKSHTEAFF. CDR3 in DNA: TGTGCCAGCAACCTAAACAGGGGGCGTAAAAGTCACACTGAAGCTTTCTTT.

This chain links TRBV6-1 with TRBJ2-5, with a tentative D call TRBD1 (5 bases). CDR1 and CDR2 (germline): MNHNS, SASEGT. V lost 1 base and J 5 bases, leaving 11 bases between the germline ends. The CDR3 contains 14 residues. The CDR3 DNA sequence: TGTGCCAGCAGTGAAGTTAAGACAGTCGAGACCCAGTACTTC. It is translated as CASSEVKTVETQYF.

The V call is TRBV7-8, the J call TRBJ1-6; 9 nucleotides agree with TRBD1. Germline V lookup: CDR1 SGHVS, CDR2 FQNEAQ. V dropped 3 bases and J dropped 8; count of bases not matched to a gene: 11. The CDR3 consists of 17 residues. The CDR3 sequence: CASSFGRDRVVDSPLHF. CDR3 in DNA: TGTGCCAGCAGCTTTGGCCGGGACAGGGTTGTGGATTCACCCCTCCACTTT.

In its sample, this clonotype was seen a few times. DNA of the CDR3: TGTGCCAGCAGCTTACCGCCGACAGGGGCGAATGGCTACACCTTC. Its protein product is CASSLPPTGANGYTF. This chain links TRBV5-6 with TRBJ1-2, with 8 positions matching TRBD1. Germline V CDR1 and CDR2: SGHDT, YYEEEE. The CDR3 totals 15 residues. V gave up 2 bases and J gave up 6 bases; unmatched junction bases: 9. The whole variable domain, filled in from reference TRBV5-6 and TRBJ1-2, reads DAGVTQSPTHLIKTRGQQVTLRCSPKSGHDTVSWYQQALGQGPQFIFQYYEEEERQRGNFPDRFSGHQFPNYSSELNVNALLLGDSALYLCASSLPPTGANGYTFGSGTRLTVV.

This clonotype was seen many times. CDR3 sequence reads: CSARGQGNQPQHF. The CDR3 nucleotides are TGCAGTGCTCGAGGACAGGGGAATCAGCCCCAGCATTTT. The chain links TRBV20-1 to TRBJ1-5, with 9 bases aligning to TRBD1. There are 13 residues in the CDR3. V lost 5 bases and J lost 4; bases outside the gene matches: 3. Germline CDR1 reads DFQATT; CDR2 reads SNEGSKA (reference sequence).

V is TRBV12-3 or TRBV12-4 and J is TRBJ1-5, with 10 bases aligning to TRBD1. This CDR3 comprises 14 residues. Trimming cost V 5 bases and J 6 bases; bases outside gene matches: 4. The CDR3 nucleotides are TGTGCCAGCAGTATAGGACAGGGGGGTCAGCCCCAGCATTTT. This gives the protein CASSIGQGGQPQHF.

The DNA for the CDR3 is TGCGCCAGCAGCCAAGATTGGGGACAGACCGTCTCCTACGAGCAGTACTTC. Translating gives CASSQDWGQTVSYEQYF. V gene TRBV4-1 combines with J gene TRBJ2-7; 7 bases match TRBD1. Looked up from germline, CDR1 is MGHRA and CDR2 is YSYEKL. The CDR3 length is 17 residues. With V trimmed by 0 bases and J by 0 bases, 8 bases remained unmatched.

The gene calls are TRBV2 and TRBJ2-7; D is unresolved. The V gene lost 2 bases and the J gene lost 3 bases, with 5 bases spanning the gap. Germline values: CDR1 SNHLY, CDR2 FYNNEI. This CDR3 is built from 12 residues. As DNA, the CDR3 is TGTGCCAGCAGTGAAACCTACTACGAGCAGTACTTC. This encodes CASSETYYEQYF.

This chain uses TRBV5-1 with TRBJ1-2; 8 nucleotides agree with TRBD1. The ends lost 7 bases at V and 4 bases at J; junction bases unmatched: 9. This CDR3 comprises 14 residues. Germline CDR1 is SGHRS and CDR2 is YFSETQ. The CDR3 reads CASEPGTGFYGYTF. In DNA, the CDR3 is TGCGCCAGCGAGCCCGGGACAGGCTTCTATGGCTACACCTTC. Variable domain in full (rest from reference TRBV5-1 and TRBJ1-2): KAGVTQTPRYLIKTRGQQVTLSCSPISGHRSVSWYQQTPGQGLQFLFEYFSETQRNKGNFPGRFSGRQFSNSRSEMNVSTLELGDSALYLCASEPGTGFYGYTFGSGTRLTVV.